The next 5 T cell receptor beta chains were all read from a single sample in a study of T-cell memory formation after mild COVID-19. TCRdb reprocessed the 5' RACE reads via MiXCR and lists one record per CDR3 protein. The top ten clones hold around 13% of a sample with 470,000 or so distinct CDR3 sequences, 25% of them seen once. Sequencing was performed on PBMCs or a T cell subset sorted from them (not recorded which). All receptors derive from an adult woman who had mild COVID-19 (a few samples of this study predate the infection). Cell type and time point are not known.

J is TRBJ1-1 and V is TRBV7-9; a weak D match, TRBD1 (5 bases). The length of the CDR3 is 15 residues. Germline assignment: CDR1 SEHNR and CDR2 FQNEAQ (reference sequence). V gave up 5 bases and J gave up 4 bases, with 17 bases separating them. CDR3 protein: CASSPTLGGSTEAFF. The CDR3 DNA follows: TGTGCCAGCAGCCCGACTCTGGGGGGGAGCACTGAAGCTTTCTTT.

This clonotype has a single count. Compared with germline, one end of the junction differs, possibly owing to a read error. V gene TRBV3-1 combines with J gene TRBJ2-1; TRBD1 or TRBD2 may be the D gene (5 bases each). Per germline, CDR1 LGHDT and CDR2 YNNKEL (reference sequence). The CDR3 covers 13 residues. DNA for the CDR3: TGTGCCAGCAGCCGCCGGGGCGACAATGAGGAGTTCTTC. Translating gives CASSRRGDNEEFF.

This chain links TRBV30 with TRBJ2-3; D gene unclear. The V gene's germline CDR1 is GTSNPN and CDR2 SVGIG (reference sequence). The CDR3 consists of 14 residues. The V and J ends lost 4 bases and 0 bases respectively, with 11 bases between them. The CDR3 DNA follows: TGTGCCTGGATGCAACATACTAGCACAGATACGCAGTATTTT. It codes for CAWMQHTSTDTQYF.

CDR3 in DNA: TGTGCCAGCAGACCGCGACAGTATATCCAAGAGACCCAGTACTTC. It translates to CASRPRQYIQETQYF. V and J are TRBV3-1 and TRBJ2-5, with a weak D call TRBD1 (5 bases). The CDR3 has 15 amino acids. Per germline, CDR1 LGHDT and CDR2 YNNKEL (reference sequence). Between the trimmed V and J ends, which lost 6 bases and 1 base, there was a span of 15 bases.

This clonotype has a handful of counts. The chain is built from TRBV15 and TRBJ2-7, with 9 bases fitting TRBD1. The CDR3 is 14 residues long. Germline V CDR1 and CDR2: LNHNV, YYDKDF (reference sequence). J was trimmed by 2 bases and V by 4 bases; bases with no gene match: 3. CDR3 DNA: TGTGCCACCAGCATGGGGACAGGGCCCTACGAGCAGTACTTC. Translated: CATSMGTGPYEQYF.